This entry lists 20 T cell receptor beta chains sequenced from one sample in a study of shared clonotypes between healthy human individuals. Data came from immunoSEQ multiplex PCR; TCRdb stores just in-frame clones and leaves some out. The sample has roughly 170,000 clones, roughly 70% seen once. The sample consisted of memory CD4+ T cells sorted from blood. Sample subset: CD45RA-negative fraction. The receptor source for this set is a man under 40 in good health.

The J gene is TRBJ2-3, the V gene TRBV5-1, with 7 bases that match TRBD1. CDR1 is SGHRS and CDR2 is YFSETQ in the germline V gene. The CDR3 length is 14 residues. After removal of 3 bases from V and 2 bases from J, the junction contained 3 bases not matched to a gene. The chain's CDR3 is CASSSTGITDTQYF. The CDR3 nucleotides are TGCGCCAGCAGCTCGACAGGGATCACAGATACGCAGTATTTT.

This clone was observed once. V and J are TRBV13 and TRBJ2-2, with 13 bases that match TRBD2. Germline V gene sequence: CDR1 PRHDT, CDR2 FYEKMQ (reference sequence). V lost 6 bases, J lost 3 bases, and 4 bases stayed unmatched. This CDR3 has 16 residues. CDR3 loop: CASSFGLAGDTGELFF. DNA of the CDR3: TGTGCCAGCAGTTTCGGACTAGCGGGAGACACCGGGGAGCTGTTTTTT.

This chain uses TRBV4-3 with TRBJ2-3; perhaps TRBD1 as D (7 bases). V shed 0 bases and J shed 4 bases, with 14 bases lying between them. Germline V gene sequence: CDR1 LGHNA, CDR2 YSLEER. CDR3 length equals 16 residues. DNA for the CDR3: TGCGCCAGCAGCCAAGATTCGACAGGGACTGCAGATACGCAGTATTTT. Its protein product is CASSQDSTGTADTQYF.

This chain connects TRBV5-1 to TRBJ2-2; D is perhaps TRBD1 or TRBD2 (5 bases each). Trimming removed 7 bases at V and 3 bases at J, with 16 bases between. The CDR3 totals 15 residues. Germline V lookup: CDR1 SGHRS, CDR2 YFSETQ. The DNA for the CDR3 is TGCGCCAGCGAACCGGGGCACACCTACACCGGGGAGCTGTTTTTT. This codes for CASEPGHTYTGELFF.

The V call is TRBV29-1, the J call TRBJ2-1; 9 nucleotides align to TRBD1. Germline V CDR1 and CDR2: SQVTM, ANQGSEA. The CDR3 is 19 residues long. The V segment lost 3 bases and the J segment 3 bases; nucleotides outside the gene matches: 18. This CDR3 is CSVDRFGTGSGGDYNEQFF. For the CDR3, the DNA is TGCAGCGTTGATAGGTTCGGGACAGGGTCGGGAGGTGACTACAATGAGCAGTTCTTC.

This chain uses TRBV7-8 with TRBJ2-7; D is perhaps TRBD1 or TRBD2 (5 bases each). CDR3 length: 13 residues. Germline lookup yields CDR1 SGHVS and CDR2 FQNEAQ. The V end was cut by 8 bases, the J end by 2 bases, with 13 bases between. The CDR3 sequence is CASRRDRTYEQYF. The CDR3 region has the DNA TGTGCCAGCCGAAGGGACCGAACCTACGAGCAGTACTTC.

The chain joins TRBV7-9 to TRBJ2-2, with 7 bases that match TRBD1. Germline lookup yields CDR1 SEHNR and CDR2 FQNEAQ (reference sequence). The CDR3 is 15 residues long. V was clipped by 5 bases and J by 5 bases; unmatched bases: 8. CDR3 loop: CASSARDSYTGELFF. The CDR3 nucleotides are TGTGCCAGCAGCGCGAGGGACAGCTATACCGGGGAGCTGTTTTTT.

The rearrangement uses TRBV29-1 and TRBJ2-3; maybe TRBD2 (6 bases). V lost 2 bases and J lost 1, with 16 bases in between. This CDR3 comprises 16 residues. The germline CDR1 and CDR2 sequences are SQVTM and ANQGSEA. The chain's CDR3 is CSVENLASSGTDTQYF. In DNA form, the CDR3 reads TGCAGCGTTGAAAATCTAGCGAGTTCTGGCACAGATACGCAGTATTTT.

This clone turned up a few times. The genes are TRBV4-1 and TRBJ2-7; a possible D gene is TRBD1 (6 bases). Germline CDR1 reads MGHRA; CDR2 reads YSYEKL. This CDR3 is built from 13 residues. The V and J ends lost 4 bases and 7 bases respectively, with 14 bases between them. CDR3: CASSRQQGWEQYF. CDR3 in DNA: TGCGCCAGCAGCCGGCAACAGGGTTGGGAGCAGTACTTC.

This chain connects TRBV30 to TRBJ1-2; 9 bases map to TRBD1. V lost 5 bases to trimming and J lost 1 base; unmatched junction nucleotides: 8. The CDR3 loop spans 15 amino acids. Germline CDR1 and CDR2: GTSNPN and SVGIG (reference sequence). The CDR3 loop reads CAWSSTGQGNYGYTF. The CDR3 DNA sequence: TGTGCCTGGTCCTCCACGGGACAGGGTAACTATGGCTACACCTTC.

Remarks on this clone: Other DNA sequences in this specimen translate into the identical CDR3. The CDR3 DNA is TGTGCCAGCAGTTTGGGGGGGAATACCGGGGAGCTGTTTTTT. This sequence encodes CASSLGGNTGELFF. The rearrangement uses TRBV2 and TRBJ2-2; 7 positions match TRBD2. This CDR3 is 14 amino acids long. Losses at the gene ends were 5 bases for V and 5 bases for J; bases not matched to a gene: 5. Looked up from germline, CDR1 is SNHLY and CDR2 is FYNNEI. Filled out from reference TRBV2 and TRBJ2-2, the complete variable domain reads EPEVTQTPSHQVTQMGQEVILRCVPISNHLYFYWYRQILGQKVEFLVSFYNNEISEKSEIFDDQFSVERPDGSNFTLKIRSTKLEDSAMYFCASSLGGNTGELFFGEGSRLTVL.

V is TRBV7-6 and J is TRBJ2-1, with D possibly matching TRBD2 (5 bases). The V gene's germline CDR1 is SGHVS and CDR2 FNYEAQ. The CDR3 consists of 16 residues. Trimming removed 3 bases at V and 4 bases at J, with 16 bases between. The CDR3 sequence: CASSLSGSGGYNEQFF. The CDR3 region has the DNA TGTGCCAGCAGCTTGAGTGGGAGCGGAGGATACAATGAGCAGTTCTTC. Combining the CDR3 with reference TRBV7-6 and TRBJ2-1 gives the whole variable domain GAGVSQSPRYKVTKRGQDVALRCDPISGHVSLYWYRQALGQGPEFLTYFNYEAQQDKSGLPNDRFSAERPEGSISTLTIQRTEQRDSAMYRCASSLSGSGGYNEQFFGPGTRLTVL.

This clone was recorded once. The V call is TRBV7-2, the J call TRBJ1-4; perhaps TRBD1 as D (6 bases). The CDR3 consists of 16 residues. Trimming shortened V by 5 bases and J by 2 bases, and 15 bases separated the two germline ends. Germline V lookup: CDR1 SGHTA, CDR2 FQGNSA. The CDR3 DNA reads as TGTGCCAGCAGCCGGGGGGCGGGGGCGACTAATGAAAAACTGTTTTTT. Translated: CASSRGAGATNEKLFF.

J is TRBJ1-1 and V is TRBV5-4; maybe TRBD1 (6 bases). The CDR3 runs to 14 residues. With 6 bases removed from V and 5 bases from J, the gap between germline ends came to 17 bases. Germline values: CDR1 SGHNT, CDR2 YYREEE (reference sequence). CDR3 DNA sequence: TGTGCCAGCATGCCGGTGGGACAAGTAACTGAAGCTTTCTTT. Its protein is CASMPVGQVTEAFF.

V gene TRBV19 combines with J gene TRBJ1-5; tentative D call: TRBD1 (5 bases). The CDR3 extends over 14 amino acids. Germline CDR1 is LNHDA and CDR2 is SQIVND (reference sequence). V was pared by 4 bases and J by 2 bases, with 9 bases between. The CDR3 sequence is CASSTQGRNQPQHF. The CDR3 DNA follows: TGTGCCAGTAGTACTCAGGGCCGCAATCAGCCCCAGCATTTT. Supplemented by reference TRBV19 and TRBJ1-5, the full variable domain reads DGGITQSPKYLFRKEGQNVTLSCEQNLNHDAMYWYRQDPGQGLRLIYYSQIVNDFQKGDIAEGYSVSREKKESFPLTVTSAQKNPTAFYLCASSTQGRNQPQHFGDGTRLSIL.

The CDR3 spells CASSMTSGSSDTQYF. The DNA of the CDR3 is TGTGCCAGCAGCATGACTAGCGGGAGCTCCGATACGCAGTATTTT. The rearrangement joins TRBV7-8 to TRBJ2-3; 12 bases agree with TRBD2. From germline, CDR1 is SGHVS and CDR2 FQNEAQ. J lost 6 bases, V lost 5 bases, and 6 bases had no gene match. This CDR3 is 15 amino acids long.

The chain joins TRBV19 to TRBJ2-7; D unresolved. Trimming stripped 5 bases from V and 0 bases from J, with 5 bases between. The CDR3 contains 12 residues. Per the germline V gene, CDR1 is LNHDA and CDR2 is SQIVND (reference sequence). CDR3 DNA: TGTGCCAGTAGTGGCCTCTCCTACGAGCAGTACTTC. Residues: CASSGLSYEQYF.

The V call is TRBV29-1, the J call TRBJ2-5; 12 nucleotides match TRBD2. This CDR3 has 14 residues. Germline V gives CDR1 SQVTM, CDR2 ANQGSEA. J was trimmed by 5 bases and V by 7 bases; bases with no gene match: 8. The CDR3 DNA follows: TGCAGCGCCCAGACTAGCGGGAGTTCCGAGACCCAGTACTTC. Protein sequence: CSAQTSGSSETQYF. Full variable domain (rest looked up from reference TRBV29-1 and TRBJ2-5): SAVISQKPSRDICQRGTSLTIQCQVDSQVTMMFWYRQQPGQSLTLIATANQGSEATYESGFVIDKFPISRPNLTFSTLTVSNMSPEDSSIYLCSAQTSGSSETQYFGPGTRLLVL.

The chain has TRBV27 and TRBJ1-4, with 9 positions matching TRBD1. The CDR3 is 14 residues long. Trimming cost V 8 bases and J 5 bases; bases outside gene matches: 6. Germline-derived CDR1 and CDR2 are MNHEY and SMNVEV (reference sequence). Here the CDR3 reads CASGNRGRNEKLFF. Here the CDR3 DNA reads TGTGCCAGCGGTAACAGGGGGCGGAATGAAAAACTGTTTTTT.

This chain connects TRBV29-1 to TRBJ2-3; possibly TRBD1 for D (6 bases). The germline V and J ends were trimmed by 0 bases and 0 bases, with 10 bases remaining between them. From germline, CDR1 is SQVTM and CDR2 ANQGSEA. This CDR3 is built from 15 residues. DNA of the CDR3: TGCAGCGTTGAAGAGGGCAGGGGTAGCACAGATACGCAGTATTTT. Its translation: CSVEEGRGSTDTQYF.